Listed below are T cell receptor beta chains from one sample, sequenced in a study of low-dose radiotherapy and immunotherapy resistance in tumors. MiXCR, applied by TCRdb to the reads, yields one record per CDR3 protein. The data hold tens of thousands of distinct CDR3 sequences, with about 20% observed a single time. The sequenced sample was PBMCs, obtained before treatment. All receptors come from a male donor with prostate cancer. Both conserved end residues are part of each CDR3. A D gene is named only where the DNA matches it firmly. Only part of the rows carry a size: once, few, many, or a class if the clone is expanded.

>TRBV12-3/TRBV12-4|16|TRBJ2-7|many|TRBD2
TGTGCCAGCAGTTTTATCCGGGGCGGGGGTGTCTACGAGCAGTACTTC
CASSFIRGGGVYEQYF
>TRBV5-1|14|TRBJ1-1|many|.
TGCGCCAGCAGCCCGAACCGACAGAACACTGAAGCTTTCTTT
CASSPNRQNTEAFF
>TRBV2|14|TRBJ1-4|.|.
TGTGCCAGCAGTGCCAATGGGGTGGCCGAAAAACTGTTTTTT
CASSANGVAEKLFF
>TRBV11-1|15|TRBJ2-7|many|TRBD1
TGTGCCAGCAGCTCAGACAGGGGGCGAAGCGACGAGCAGTACTTC
CASSSDRGRSDEQYF
>TRBV5-1|13|TRBJ2-1|.|TRBD1
TGCGCCAGCAGCTTGGACAGGGGCTATGAGCAGTTCTTC
CASSLDRGYEQFF
>TRBV13|14|TRBJ2-7|many|.
TGTGCCAGCAGCAAAATGCGACAAGACTACGAGCAGTACTTC
CASSKMRQDYEQYF
>TRBV6-5|12|TRBJ1-4|many|TRBD1
TGTGCCAGCAGACAGGGGAGAGAAAAACTGTTTTTT
CASRQGREKLFF
>TRBV27|18|TRBJ2-2|many|TRBD1
TGTGCCAGCAGTTTTAGGACAGGGGGCCTTGTGAACACCGGGGAGCTGTTTTTT
CASSFRTGGLVNTGELFF
>TRBV7-9|17|TRBJ2-1|many|TRBD2
TGTGCCAGCAGCCTTGGGACTAGCGGCCCCCTGGGGGATGAGCAGTTCTTC
CASSLGTSGPLGDEQFF
>TRBV6-6|15|TRBJ2-5|many|TRBD1
TGTGCCAGCAGTGAAAACAGGGGATCCCAAGAGACCCAGTACTTC
CASSENRGSQETQYF
>TRBV19|15|TRBJ2-1|many|.
TGTGCCAGTAGTATCCTGGCGCCCTCCTACAATGAGCAGTTCTTC
CASSILAPSYNEQFF
>TRBV2|15|TRBJ2-5|few|.
TGTGCCAGCAGTGGCGGGTCCTACGGCAGAGAGACCCAGTACTTC
CASSGGSYGRETQYF
>TRBV30|12|TRBJ1-5|many|.
TGTGCCTGGAGTGTACAAAATCAGCCCCAGCATTTT
CAWSVQNQPQHF
>TRBV27|16|TRBJ1-5|many|.
TGTGCCAGCAGTTTATCGGCGACGGAAGCTTATCAGCCCCAGCATTTT
CASSLSATEAYQPQHF
>TRBV6-5|14|TRBJ2-1|once|TRBD1
TGTGCCAGCACCTCAGGGGGCTACTACAATGAGCAGTTCTTC
CASTSGGYYNEQFF
>TRBV6-2/TRBV6-3|15|TRBJ2-3|once|TRBD2
TGTGCCAGCAGAAGATTAGCGGGAACCACAGATACGCAGTATTTT
CASRRLAGTTDTQYF
>TRBV7-9|13|TRBJ2-5|.|.
TGTGCCAGCAGCACCAGGGGCGAAGAGACCCAGTACTTC
CASSTRGEETQYF
>TRBV5-1|15|TRBJ2-1|many|TRBD2
TGCGCCAGCAGCTTGGCGGCTAGCGGGGGGCCTGAGCAGTTCTTC
CASSLAASGGPEQFF
>TRBV6-1|13|TRBJ1-2|many|.
TGTGCCAGCAGTGAAGGCAGGGAACTCGGCTACACCTTC
CASSEGRELGYTF
>TRBV12-3/TRBV12-4|15|TRBJ1-5|many|.
TGTGCCAGCAGTCCACTTCGGGGAGGTTGGCAGCCCCAGCATTTT
CASSPLRGGWQPQHF
>TRBV5-3|14|TRBJ2-1|many|.
TGTGCCAGCAGCTTGTCAGGGATGGGTAATGAGCAGTTCTTC
CASSLSGMGNEQFF
>TRBV6-5|13|TRBJ1-2|many|.
TGTGCCAGCAGCCCCCGACCCGATTATGGCTACACCTTC
CASSPRPDYGYTF
>TRBV10-3|17|TRBJ2-1|many|.
TGTGCCATCAGTGGCCCCTTAGATCCAGAACGAACGAATGAGCAGTTCTTC
CAISGPLDPERTNEQFF
>TRBV12-5|15|TRBJ2-1|.|TRBD2
TGTGCTAGTGGTTTTACTAGCGGGGGGTCCAATGAGCAGTTCTTC
CASGFTSGGSNEQFF
>TRBV29-1|14|TRBJ2-3|many|.
TGCAGCGTTGGGTTGGAGGGACCCACAGATACGCAGTATTTT
CSVGLEGPTDTQYF
>TRBV5-1|15|TRBJ1-1|many|TRBD1
TGCGCCAGCAGCACTACAGGGGAGGTGTACACTGAAGCTTTCTTT
CASSTTGEVYTEAFF
>TRBV7-6|15|TRBJ2-7|many|.
TGTGCCAGCAGCTTAGGGACGGATCGGGGCCACGAGCAGTACTTC
CASSLGTDRGHEQYF
>TRBV3-1|16|TRBJ2-3|many|TRBD2
TGTGCCAGCAGCTCGCGGACTAGCGGCCGCACAGATACGCAGTATTTT
CASSSRTSGRTDTQYF
>TRBV3-1|13|TRBJ2-7|many|.
TGTGCCAGCATTGGGACCCCAAGTGGGGAGCAGTACTTC
CASIGTPSGEQYF
>TRBV5-1|15|TRBJ1-5|.|.
TGCGCCAGCAGCTTGGGCGGGGGGAGCAATCAGCCCCAGCATTTT
CASSLGGGSNQPQHF
>TRBV15|14|TRBJ2-5|.|.
TGTGCCACCAGCAGAGATCGGGACGGAGAGACCCAGTACTTC
CATSRDRDGETQYF
>TRBV2|13|TRBJ1-2|medium-sized|.
TGTGCCAGCAACTCTCTGCAAGGCTATGGCTACACCTTC
CASNSLQGYGYTF
>TRBV18|14|TRBJ2-3|many|TRBD1
TGTGCCAGCTCACCTCCCCTCAGGGGGGATACGCAGTATTTT
CASSPPLRGDTQYF
>TRBV9|15|TRBJ2-1|many|TRBD1
TGTGCCAGCAGCGCAACCGGGACAGGGTTTTATGAGCAGTTCTTC
CASSATGTGFYEQFF
>TRBV9|12|TRBJ2-3|many|.
TGTGCCAGCAGCGGGGACACAGATACGCAGTATTTT
CASSGDTDTQYF
>TRBV6-1|15|TRBJ2-2|.|.
.
CASSDLLNTGELFFF
>TRBV6-2/TRBV6-3|17|TRBJ2-5|many|TRBD2
TGTGCCAGCAGTCCGGCGCCGGGACTAGCGGAGGCGAAGACCCAGTACTTC
CASSPAPGLAEAKTQYF
>TRBV28|14|TRBJ2-7|many|.
TGTGCCAGCAGTTTATCGCAGGGGCCCTACGAGCAGTACTTC
CASSLSQGPYEQYF
>TRBV28|14|TRBJ2-5|.|TRBD1
TGTGCCAGCAGTTTTACTGGACAGGGCGGGACCCAGTACTTC
CASSFTGQGGTQYF
>TRBV11-2|14|TRBJ1-1|many|.
TGTGCCAGCAGCTTAGCCGGGGTTGGCACTGAAGCTTTCTTT
CASSLAGVGTEAFF
>TRBV5-1|13|TRBJ2-7|many|TRBD1
TGCGCCAGCAGTTCACAGGGGTCCTACGAGCAGTACTTC
CASSSQGSYEQYF